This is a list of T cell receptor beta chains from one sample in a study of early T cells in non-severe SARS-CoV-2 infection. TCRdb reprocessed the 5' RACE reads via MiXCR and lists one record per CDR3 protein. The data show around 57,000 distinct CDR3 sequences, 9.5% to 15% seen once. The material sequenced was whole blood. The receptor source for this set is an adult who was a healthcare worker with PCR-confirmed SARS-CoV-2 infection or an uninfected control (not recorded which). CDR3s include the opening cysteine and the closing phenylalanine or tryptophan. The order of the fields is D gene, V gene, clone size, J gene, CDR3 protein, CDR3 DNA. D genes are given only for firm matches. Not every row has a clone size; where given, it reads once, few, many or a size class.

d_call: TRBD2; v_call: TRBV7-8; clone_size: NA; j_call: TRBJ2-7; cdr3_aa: CASSSRLAANSYEQYF; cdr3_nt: TGTGCCAGCAGCTCCCGACTAGCGGCCAATTCCTACGAGCAGTACTTC
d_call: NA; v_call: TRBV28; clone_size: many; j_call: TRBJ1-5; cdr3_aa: CASSAAGLGQPQHF; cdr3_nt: TGTGCCAGCAGTGCAGCGGGCCTTGGGCAGCCCCAGCATTTT
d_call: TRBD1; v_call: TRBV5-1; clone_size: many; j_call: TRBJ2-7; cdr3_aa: CASSFSPPGQGSYEQYF; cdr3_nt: TGCGCCAGCAGCTTCTCTCCCCCGGGACAGGGCTCCTACGAGCAGTACTTC
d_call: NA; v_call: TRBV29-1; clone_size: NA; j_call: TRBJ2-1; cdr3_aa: CSVAPGEHEQFF; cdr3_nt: TGCAGCGTTGCTCCTGGTGAGCATGAGCAGTTCTTC
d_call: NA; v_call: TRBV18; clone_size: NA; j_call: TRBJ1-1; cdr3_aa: CASSPLELNTEAFF; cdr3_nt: TGTGCCAGCTCACCATTAGAGTTGAACACTGAAGCTTTCTTT
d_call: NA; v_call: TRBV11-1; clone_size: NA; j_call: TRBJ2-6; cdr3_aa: CASSFSRSGANVLTF; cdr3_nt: TGTGCCAGCAGCTTCAGCCGCTCTGGGGCCAACGTCCTGACTTTC
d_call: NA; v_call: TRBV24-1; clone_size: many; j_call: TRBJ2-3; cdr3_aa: CATSAAGTDTQYF; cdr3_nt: TGTGCCACCAGTGCGGCTGGCACAGATACGCAGTATTTT
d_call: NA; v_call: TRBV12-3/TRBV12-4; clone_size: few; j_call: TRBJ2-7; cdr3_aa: CASSLSFYEQYF; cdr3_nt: TGTGCCAGCAGTCTCAGTTTCTACGAGCAGTACTTC
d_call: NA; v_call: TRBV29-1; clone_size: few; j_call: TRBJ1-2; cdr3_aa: CSVEKTVPVNYGYTF; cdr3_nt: TGCAGCGTTGAAAAGACAGTTCCCGTAAACTATGGCTACACCTTC
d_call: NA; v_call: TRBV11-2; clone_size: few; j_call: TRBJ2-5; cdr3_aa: CASSLEATQYF; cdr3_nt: TGTGCCAGCAGCTTAGAGGCGACCCAGTACTTC
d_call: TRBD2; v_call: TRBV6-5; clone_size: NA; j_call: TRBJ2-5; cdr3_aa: CASSRTSGGLGETQYF; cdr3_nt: TGTGCCAGCAGTCGGACTAGCGGGGGGTTAGGGGAGACCCAGTACTTC
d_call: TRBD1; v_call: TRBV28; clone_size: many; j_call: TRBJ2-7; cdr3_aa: CASSPRGPFYEQYF; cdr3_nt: TGTGCCAGCAGTCCGAGGGGGCCCTTCTACGAGCAGTACTTC
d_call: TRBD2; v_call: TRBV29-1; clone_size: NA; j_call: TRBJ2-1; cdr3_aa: CSVGGFSGGGNEQFF; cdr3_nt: TGCAGCGTTGGAGGTTTCTCGGGAGGGGGGAATGAGCAGTTCTTC
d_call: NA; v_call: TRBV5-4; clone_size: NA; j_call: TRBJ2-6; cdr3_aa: CASSLAGQGSSGANVLTF; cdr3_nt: TGTGCCAGCAGCTTGGCCGGGCAGGGATCCTCTGGGGCCAACGTCCTGACTTTC
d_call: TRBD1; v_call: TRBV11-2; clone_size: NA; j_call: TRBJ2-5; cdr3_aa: CASSLGTGQETQYF; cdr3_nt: TGTGCCAGCAGCTTAGGGACAGGGCAAGAGACCCAGTACTTC
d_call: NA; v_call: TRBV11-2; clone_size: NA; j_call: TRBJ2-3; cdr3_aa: CASSLEDARNTDTQYF; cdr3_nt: TGTGCCAGCAGCTTAGAAGATGCGCGGAATACAGATACGCAGTATTTT
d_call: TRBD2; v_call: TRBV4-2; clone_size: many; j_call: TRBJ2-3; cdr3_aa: CASSQGRAGGPDTQYF; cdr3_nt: TGTGCCAGCAGCCAAGGGCGAGCGGGAGGCCCAGATACGCAGTATTTT
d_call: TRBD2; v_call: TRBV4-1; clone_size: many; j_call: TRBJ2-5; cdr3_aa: CASSQDGTSIETQYF; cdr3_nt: TGCGCCAGCAGCCAAGACGGGACTAGCATCGAGACCCAGTACTTC
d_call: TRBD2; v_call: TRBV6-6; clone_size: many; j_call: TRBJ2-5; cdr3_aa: CASQNTGGGETQYF; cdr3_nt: TGTGCCAGCCAAAATACGGGAGGGGGAGAGACCCAGTACTTC
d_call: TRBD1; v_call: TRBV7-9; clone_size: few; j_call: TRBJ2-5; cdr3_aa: CASSLGDSPGETQYF; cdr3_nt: TGTGCCAGCAGCTTAGGGGACAGCCCCGGAGAGACCCAGTACTTC
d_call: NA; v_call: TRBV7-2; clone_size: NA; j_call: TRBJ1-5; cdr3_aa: CASSLAAGNNQPQHF; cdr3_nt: TGTGCCAGCAGCTTAGCGGCCGGAAACAATCAGCCCCAGCATTTT
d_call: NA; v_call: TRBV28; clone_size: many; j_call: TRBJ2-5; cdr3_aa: CASSATNFVQETQYF; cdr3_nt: TGTGCCAGCAGTGCCACAAACTTCGTACAAGAGACCCAGTACTTC
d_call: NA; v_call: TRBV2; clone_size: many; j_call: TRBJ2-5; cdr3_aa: CASSDWQTQYF; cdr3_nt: TGTGCCAGCAGTGATTGGCAGACCCAGTACTTC
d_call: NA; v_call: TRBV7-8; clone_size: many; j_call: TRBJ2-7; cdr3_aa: CASSLVSYLGEQYF; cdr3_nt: TGTGCCAGCAGCTTAGTGTCCTATTTGGGCGAGCAGTACTTC
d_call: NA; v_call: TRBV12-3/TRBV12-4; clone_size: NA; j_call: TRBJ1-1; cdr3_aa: CASSLNANTEAFF; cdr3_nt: TGTGCCAGCAGTTTAAATGCGAACACTGAAGCTTTCTTT
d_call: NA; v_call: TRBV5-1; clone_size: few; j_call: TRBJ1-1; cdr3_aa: CASSLGQLTEAFF; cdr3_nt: TGCGCCAGCAGCTTAGGACAGTTGACTGAAGCTTTCTTT
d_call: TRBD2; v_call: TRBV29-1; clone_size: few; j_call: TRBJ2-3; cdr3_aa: CSVAPGLVTDTQYF; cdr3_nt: TGCAGCGTTGCACCGGGACTAGTCACAGATACGCAGTATTTT
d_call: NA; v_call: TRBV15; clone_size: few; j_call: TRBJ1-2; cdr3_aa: CATSRDRPPTGYTF; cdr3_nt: TGTGCCACCAGCAGAGACCGGCCCCCGACAGGCTACACCTTC
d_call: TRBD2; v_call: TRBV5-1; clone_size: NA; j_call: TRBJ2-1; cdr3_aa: CASSLSLAGAHEQFF; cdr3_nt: TGCGCCAGCAGCTTATCACTAGCGGGAGCACATGAGCAGTTCTTC
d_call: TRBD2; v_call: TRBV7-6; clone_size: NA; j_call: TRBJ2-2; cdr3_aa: CASSSTLRGASNTGELFF; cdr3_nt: TGTGCCAGCAGCTCCACCTTGCGGGGGGCCTCGAACACCGGGGAGCTGTTTTTT
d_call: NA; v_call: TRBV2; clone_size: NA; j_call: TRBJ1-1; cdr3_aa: CASRDDTEAFF; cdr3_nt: TGTGCCAGCAGGGACGACACTGAAGCTTTCTTT
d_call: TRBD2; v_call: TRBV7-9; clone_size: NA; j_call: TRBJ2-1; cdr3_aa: CASSPSGAGSYNEQFF; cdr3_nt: TGTGCCAGCAGTCCTAGCGGGGCCGGCTCCTACAATGAGCAGTTCTTC
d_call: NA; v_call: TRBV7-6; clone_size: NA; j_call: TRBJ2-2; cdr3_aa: CASTLGQDDGELFF; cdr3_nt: TGTGCCAGCACCCTAGGGCAGGACGACGGGGAGCTGTTTTTT